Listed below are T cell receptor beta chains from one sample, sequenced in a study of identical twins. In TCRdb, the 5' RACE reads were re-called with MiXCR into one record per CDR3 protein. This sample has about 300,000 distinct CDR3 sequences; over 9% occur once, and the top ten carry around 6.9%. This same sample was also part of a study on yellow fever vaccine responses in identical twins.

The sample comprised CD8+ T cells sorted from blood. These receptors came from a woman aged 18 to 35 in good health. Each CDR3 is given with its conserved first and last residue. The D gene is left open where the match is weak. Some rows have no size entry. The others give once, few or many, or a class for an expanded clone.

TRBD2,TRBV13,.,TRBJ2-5,TGTGCCAGCAGCTTAGGAGGACTAGCGGAGAATAGAGAGACCCAGTACTTC,CASSLGGLAENRETQYF
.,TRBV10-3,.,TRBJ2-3,TGTGCCATCAGTGGGACGGAGAGCACAGATACGCAGTATTTT,CAISGTESTDTQYF
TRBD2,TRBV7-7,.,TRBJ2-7,TGTGCCAGCAGCTCCTCGGGACTATCAGGCGAGCAGTACTTC,CASSSSGLSGEQYF
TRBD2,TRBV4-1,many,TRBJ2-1,TGCGCCAGCAGCCAAGAACTAGCGGATTTCTACAATGAGCAGTTCTTC,CASSQELADFYNEQFF
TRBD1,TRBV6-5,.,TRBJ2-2,TGTGCCAGCAGTTACACAGGGGCTAACACCGGGGAGCTGTTTTTT,CASSYTGANTGELFF
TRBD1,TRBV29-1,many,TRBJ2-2,TGCAGCGTTGACACCGGGACAGGGGACACCGGGGAGCTGTTTTTT,CSVDTGTGDTGELFF
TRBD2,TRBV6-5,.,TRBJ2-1,TGTGCCAGCAGTTACGATAGCGGGCACCTCAATGAGCAGTTCTTC,CASSYDSGHLNEQFF
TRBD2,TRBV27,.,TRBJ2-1,TGTGCCAGCAGTTTAGCTAGCGGGGGGAGCTCCTACAATGAGCAGTTCTTC,CASSLASGGSSYNEQFF
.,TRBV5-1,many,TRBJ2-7,TGCGCCAGCAGCTTGGCCGCCGATAGGACCCAGGACGAGCAGTACTTC,CASSLAADRTQDEQYF
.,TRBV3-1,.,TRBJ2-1,TGTGCCAGCAGCCCCCGTCTCATGGACAGAGTCTACAATGAGCGGTTCTTC,CASSPRLMDRVYNERFF